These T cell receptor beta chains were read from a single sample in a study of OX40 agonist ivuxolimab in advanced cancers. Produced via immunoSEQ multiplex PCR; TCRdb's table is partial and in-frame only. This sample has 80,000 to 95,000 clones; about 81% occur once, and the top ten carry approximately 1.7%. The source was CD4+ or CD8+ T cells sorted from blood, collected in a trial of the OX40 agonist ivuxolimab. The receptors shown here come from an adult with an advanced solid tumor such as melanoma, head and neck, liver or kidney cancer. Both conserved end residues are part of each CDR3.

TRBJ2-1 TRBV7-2 CASSLAPTVINEQFF
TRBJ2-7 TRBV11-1 CASSILGPDPEQYF
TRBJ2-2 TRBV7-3 CASSPGLAVTGELFF
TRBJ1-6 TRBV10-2 CASSGGQGSPLHF
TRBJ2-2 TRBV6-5 CASSYSDRVNTGELFF
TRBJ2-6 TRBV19 CASRGYSGANVLTF
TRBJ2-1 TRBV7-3 CASSRGLYNEQFF
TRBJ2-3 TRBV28 CASSLQGTDTQYF
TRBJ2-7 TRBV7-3 CASNDQGPYYEQYF
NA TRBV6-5 CASSLGQSYEQYF
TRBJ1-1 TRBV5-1 CASSLEVLGGSEAFF
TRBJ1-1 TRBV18 CATSLGGKGTEAFF
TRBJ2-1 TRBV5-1 CASSSGTSGGNVQFF
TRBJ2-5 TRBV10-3 CAISYRDGETQYF
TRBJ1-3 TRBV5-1 CASSFGREGGNTIYF
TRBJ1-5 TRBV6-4 CASSDSIVWRLENQPQHF
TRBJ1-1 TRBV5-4 CASSPGGVSTEAFF
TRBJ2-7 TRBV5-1 CASRYTGTGTYEQYF
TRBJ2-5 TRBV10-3 CAISELAGGFRETQYF
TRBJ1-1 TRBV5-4 CASSPPAGDTEAFF
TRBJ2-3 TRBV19 CASSPQGARDTQYF
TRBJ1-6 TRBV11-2 CASSFGGSSSYNSPLHF
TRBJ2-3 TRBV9 CASSDRSGTSTDTQYF
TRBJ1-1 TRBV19 CASSSTVNTEAFF
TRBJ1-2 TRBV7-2 CASSLETGGPPCYTF
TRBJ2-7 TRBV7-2 CASSLQGDSYEQYF
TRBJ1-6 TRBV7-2 CASSSGSSSYNSPLHF
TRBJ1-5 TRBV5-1 CASSLGQGGNQPQHF
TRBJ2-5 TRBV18 CASSPPQGTWGQETQYF
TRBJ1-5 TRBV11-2 CASSRGAGDQPQHF
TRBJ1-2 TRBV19 CASSTQGGGHINYGYTF
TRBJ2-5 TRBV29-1 CSVDRGNQETQYF
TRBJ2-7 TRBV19 CASGYNVPYEQYF
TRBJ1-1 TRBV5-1 CASSSGTEGTEAFF
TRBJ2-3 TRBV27 CASSFTLSYDTQYF
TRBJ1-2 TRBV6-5 CATTREGTYGYTF
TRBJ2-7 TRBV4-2 CASSPQTGTASVYEQYF
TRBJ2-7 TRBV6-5 CASSRETYEQYF
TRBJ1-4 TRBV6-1 CASSSSYRNEKLFF
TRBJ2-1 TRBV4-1 CASSPTINEQFF
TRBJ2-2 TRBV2 CASILGADTTGELFF
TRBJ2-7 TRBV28 CASNRGGSPSYEQYF
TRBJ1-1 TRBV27 CASSTRGGAEAFF
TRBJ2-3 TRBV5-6 CASLTSGGWDTQYF
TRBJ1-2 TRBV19 CASRLGGIISDGYTF
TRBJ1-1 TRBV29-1 CSVARTPNTEAFF
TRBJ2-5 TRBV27 CASRESGLLGGETQYF
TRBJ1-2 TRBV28 CATGEGTSPYGYTF
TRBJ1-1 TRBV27 CASSLRIPGHSNTEAFF
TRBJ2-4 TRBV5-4 CASSLGGFGKNIQYF
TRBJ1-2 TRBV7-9 CASSQGMNYGYTF
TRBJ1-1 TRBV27 CASSLEGTGTMNTEAFF
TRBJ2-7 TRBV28 CASSSTRQVRNREQYF
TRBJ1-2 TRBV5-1 CASSLGDRAAWTF
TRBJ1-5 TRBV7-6 CASSLAPGGTRVNQPQHF